The 28 T cell receptor beta chains presented below share a single source sample, sequenced in a study of blood T cells in healthy people across ages. A second about 6 to 11 cycle PCR used barcoded and J-beta primers. TCRdb called the 5' RACE reads again in MiXCR, with one record for every CDR3 protein. The sample carries roughly 900,000 distinct CDR3 sequences, 40% to 60% recorded once. The specimen was blood. Receptor source: a man aged 25 to 40 in good health.

The chain uses TRBV10-3 and TRBJ1-1, with D unresolved. Germline CDR1 is ENHRY and CDR2 is SYGVKD. The CDR3 spans 14 residues. The V end lost 5 bases, the J end lost 0 bases, and 10 bases lay between the germline ends. The CDR3 DNA reads TGTGCCATCAGTACAGACGGACTGAACACTGAAGCTTTCTTT. Amino acid sequence: CAISTDGLNTEAFF.

The gene calls are TRBV6-2 or TRBV6-3 and TRBJ2-3; D may correspond to TRBD1 or TRBD2 (6 bases each). The CDR3 consists of 15 residues. The germline V and J ends were trimmed by 4 bases and 9 bases, with 20 bases remaining between them. The germline V gene has CDR1 MNHEY and CDR2 SVGEGT. DNA for the CDR3: TGTGCCAGCAGTTCCCAGGGGACTCCCCTCCGGACGCAGTATTTT. It codes for CASSSQGTPLRTQYF.

The V and J genes are TRBV4-1 and TRBJ1-2; the D gene is possibly TRBD1 (5 bases). The CDR3 is 14 amino acids. The germline V gene encodes CDR1 MGHRA and CDR2 YSYEKL. V lost 4 bases, J lost 12 bases, and 21 bases lay in between. This CDR3 reads CASSPSAVGGVHTF. The DNA for the CDR3 is TGCGCCAGCAGCCCCTCAGCGGTGGGAGGGGTTCACACCTTC.

Only a few counts were recorded for this clonotype. V usage is TRBV20-1 and J usage is TRBJ2-5; 7 nucleotides align to TRBD1. The CDR3 is made up of 15 amino acids. The germline V gene has CDR1 DFQATT and CDR2 SNEGSKA (reference sequence). Trimming cost V 4 bases and J 3 bases; bases outside gene matches: 11. The CDR3 sequence: CSAILTGTAEETQYF. CDR3 nucleotide sequence: TGCAGTGCTATCCTGACCGGGACAGCCGAAGAGACCCAGTACTTC.

This clonotype was found many times. V gene TRBV3-1 combines with J gene TRBJ2-1, with D perhaps TRBD2 (5 bases). Trimming took off 0 bases at V and 9 bases at J, with 12 bases between the two ends. The CDR3 runs 14 residues. Germline V gene data show CDR1 as LGHDT and CDR2 as YNNKEL (reference sequence). The CDR3 DNA sequence: TGTGCCAGCAGCCAAGATCGGTCGGGAACTGAGCAGTTCTTC. It specifies CASSQDRSGTEQFF.

With respect to this clonotype: One junction end disagrees with the germline gene, perhaps due to a read error. The CDR3 DNA sequence: TGTGCCAGCAGTCTAGCGGGCACAGATATGCAGTATTTT. Translation: CASSLAGTDMQYF. V gene TRBV12-3 or TRBV12-4 combines with J gene TRBJ2-3; 8 nucleotides agree with TRBD2. The CDR3 is 13 residues long.

This clonotype was seen a few times. The chain combines TRBV10-3 with TRBJ2-5, with 11 bases matching TRBD2. The CDR3 extends over 15 amino acids. Germline V gene lookup returns CDR1 ENHRY and CDR2 SYGVKD. V lost 6 bases to trimming and J lost 1 base; unmatched junction nucleotides: 4. CDR3 bases: TGTGCCATCAGCGGAGGGACTAGCGGCCAAGAGACCCAGTACTTC. Amino acids: CAISGGTSGQETQYF.

This sequence joins TRBV14 and TRBJ2-7; possibly TRBD2 for D (5 bases). The CDR3 runs 13 residues. V was clipped by 4 bases and J by 4 bases, with 11 bases between them. Germline lookup yields CDR1 SGHDN and CDR2 FVKESK. CDR3 nucleotides: TGTGCCAGCAGCCGGCTCCCGGGGTACGAGCAGTACTTC. Residues: CASSRLPGYEQYF.

V usage is TRBV29-1 and J usage is TRBJ2-3; D is uncertain. CDR3 length: 13 residues. Germline CDR1 and CDR2: SQVTM and ANQGSEA. The germline V and J ends were trimmed by 3 bases and 2 bases, with 9 bases remaining between them. The CDR3 coding sequence is TGCAGCGTTGACGGGCGATACACAGATACGCAGTATTTT. Its protein is CSVDGRYTDTQYF.

Only one count was recorded for this clonotype. V usage is TRBV4-3 and J usage is TRBJ2-1; D perhaps matches TRBD2 (5 bases). V lost 0 bases and J lost 7, with 19 bases in between. The CDR3 is 17 amino acids. Germline V gene data show CDR1 as LGHNA and CDR2 as YSLEER. CDR3 DNA sequence: TGCGCCAGCAGCCAAGATTTCCGGACTGGCGCTTCGAATGAGCAGTTCTTC. Translation: CASSQDFRTGASNEQFF.

The V and J genes are TRBV28 and TRBJ1-4; D unresolved. The CDR3 is 15 residues long. CDR1 and CDR2 from the germline V gene are MDHEN and SYDVKM. V dropped 1 base and J dropped 8 bases, with 14 bases sitting between them. The CDR3 reads CASSLSTGLGEKLFF. In DNA form, the CDR3 reads TGTGCCAGCAGTTTATCAACGGGTTTAGGGGAAAAACTGTTTTTT.

This clonotype was seen more than once but under ten times. V gene TRBV5-1 combines with J gene TRBJ2-7, with a weak D call TRBD1 (6 bases). The V gene lost 4 bases and the J gene lost 0 bases, with 11 bases spanning the gap. Germline V CDR1 and CDR2: SGHRS, YFSETQ. The CDR3 is 14 residues long. CDR3 nucleotides: TGCGCCAGCAGCCCGGGGACACACTCCTACGAGCAGTACTTC. Protein sequence: CASSPGTHSYEQYF. Full variable domain (remainder filled in from reference TRBV5-1 and TRBJ2-7): KAGVTQTPRYLIKTRGQQVTLSCSPISGHRSVSWYQQTPGQGLQFLFEYFSETQRNKGNFPGRFSGRQFSNSRSEMNVSTLELGDSALYLCASSPGTHSYEQYFGPGTRLTVT.

This clonotype was observed a handful of times. The genes are TRBV4-1 and TRBJ2-1; D is possibly TRBD2 (6 bases). CDR1 MGHRA and CDR2 YSYEKL come from the germline V gene. V lost 0 bases and J 7 bases, leaving 25 bases between the germline ends. This CDR3 has 19 residues. The CDR3 DNA sequence: TGCGCCAGCAGCCAAGAACAAACCCCCGGACTATTAATGAGGAATGAGCAGTTCTTC. This translates into CASSQEQTPGLLMRNEQFF.

This clonotype came up a few times. This chain joins TRBV20-1 and TRBJ2-1; D might be TRBD2 (5 bases). This CDR3 contains 11 residues. Germline V gene lookup returns CDR1 DFQATT and CDR2 SNEGSKA (reference sequence). CDR3 DNA: TGCAGGGCCCTCGGGGAGAATGAGCAGTTCTTC. Translating it yields CRALGENEQFF.

The chain has TRBV12-3 or TRBV12-4 and TRBJ2-4; 8 bases fit TRBD2. CDR3 length equals 16 residues. The ends lost 6 bases at V and 0 bases at J; junction bases unmatched: 7. The CDR3 sequence: CASRLSGGLAKNIQYF. DNA for the CDR3: TGTGCCAGCAGACTAAGCGGGGGTCTAGCCAAAAACATTCAGTACTTC.

J is TRBJ1-2 and V is TRBV6-2 or TRBV6-3, with a tentative D call TRBD1 (5 bases). Germline V gene lookup returns CDR1 MNHEY and CDR2 SVGEGT. The CDR3 consists of 16 residues. Trimming took off 2 bases at V and 2 bases at J, with 15 bases between the two ends. The CDR3 region is CASSYVEGRLNYGYTF. The CDR3 DNA reads as TGTGCCAGCAGTTACGTGGAGGGGCGACTGAACTATGGCTACACCTTC.

This clonotype showed up just a few times. The chain uses TRBV2 and TRBJ2-4; TRBD1 is a possible D gene (6 bases). The tail of the sequence fits TRBJ2-7 better, so the J call may be wrong. Germline assignment: CDR1 SNHLY and CDR2 FYNNEI. The CDR3 spans 12 residues. The CDR3 DNA reads TGTGCCAGCAGCAATTCAGGGGTCGAGCAGTACTTC. This gives the protein CASSNSGVEQYF.

The chain uses TRBV10-3 and TRBJ2-5, with TRBD1 matching 9 bases. Germline CDR1 is ENHRY and CDR2 is SYGVKD. This CDR3 contains 16 residues. Losses at the gene ends were 2 bases for V and 6 bases for J; bases not matched to a gene: 10. CDR3: CAISEEPGQGTKTQYF. The CDR3 DNA sequence: TGTGCCATCAGTGAGGAACCGGGACAGGGAACGAAGACCCAGTACTTC.

V usage is TRBV5-6 and J usage is TRBJ1-5, with D tentatively TRBD1 (5 bases). CDR1 SGHDT and CDR2 YYEEEE come from the germline V gene. The CDR3 has 15 amino acids. The V end was cut by 1 base, the J end by 2 bases, with 10 bases between. The CDR3 is CASSLRGFGNQPQHF. The CDR3 DNA reads TGTGCCAGCAGCTTGCGGGGCTTCGGCAATCAGCCCCAGCATTTT.

This clonotype was counted a single time. The chain uses TRBV7-2 and TRBJ2-7; TRBD2 aligns across 11 bases. The length of the CDR3 is 15 residues. Per germline, CDR1 SGHTA and CDR2 FQGNSA. With 5 bases clipped from V and 1 base from J, the junction kept 4 bases outside the gene matches. For the CDR3, the DNA is TGTGCCAGCAGCGCAGCTAGCGGGGGGTCCTACGAGCAGTACTTC. Protein: CASSAASGGSYEQYF.

V and J are TRBV6-1 and TRBJ1-6; no firm D call. The CDR3 has 14 residues. Per the germline V gene, CDR1 is MNHNS and CDR2 is SASEGT. V was shortened by 5 bases and J by 2 bases, with 7 bases between the two germline ends. The chain's CDR3 is CASSLAAYNSPLHF. CDR3 DNA sequence: TGTGCCAGCAGTTTAGCGGCCTATAATTCACCCCTCCACTTT.

The rearrangement joins TRBV9 to TRBJ2-5; 10 bases align to TRBD2. J was trimmed by 4 bases and V by 2 bases; bases with no gene match: 8. The CDR3 covers 16 residues. CDR1 and CDR2 (germline): SGDLS, YYNGEE. The CDR3 loop is CASSVTSGGAGETQYF. In nucleotides, the CDR3 is TGTGCCAGCAGCGTTACGAGCGGGGGGGCCGGAGAGACCCAGTACTTC.

This clonotype has just a few counts. The chain's CDR3 is CASKSSGVADTQYF. The CDR3, as DNA: TGTGCCAGCAAAAGTAGCGGGGTTGCAGATACGCAGTATTTT. V and J are TRBV7-9 and TRBJ2-3; 8 nucleotides agree with TRBD2. After removal of 7 bases from V and 4 bases from J, the junction contained 7 bases not matched to a gene. This CDR3 is 14 amino acids long. In germline, CDR1 is SEHNR, CDR2 FQNEAQ (reference sequence).

This clonotype was counted a few times. This sequence joins TRBV4-3 and TRBJ2-1; TRBD1 matches at 10 bases. The CDR3 extends over 16 amino acids. J lost 2 bases, V lost 4 bases, and 5 bases had no gene match. Per germline, CDR1 LGHNA and CDR2 YSLEER. The CDR3 DNA follows: TGCGCCAGCAGCCGTCTGACAGGGGGCGCCTACAATGAGCAGTTCTTC. Protein sequence: CASSRLTGGAYNEQFF.

J is TRBJ1-2 and V is TRBV7-9, with D perhaps matching TRBD1 (5 bases). Germline V gene sequence: CDR1 SEHNR, CDR2 FQNEAQ (reference sequence). The V and J ends lost 1 base and 3 bases respectively, with 15 bases between them. CDR3 length equals 16 residues. This CDR3 reads CASSLVIGVGDYGYTF. The CDR3 DNA is TGTGCCAGCAGCTTAGTGATCGGGGTAGGGGACTATGGCTACACCTTC.

This clonotype turned up a few times. The chain is built from TRBV6-2 or TRBV6-3 and TRBJ2-1; D remains ambiguous. V was clipped by 5 bases and J by 0 bases, with 11 bases between them. CDR1 and CDR2 (germline): MNHEY, SVGEGT. The CDR3 totals 15 residues. The CDR3 spells CASSKRQVSYNEQFF. The CDR3, as DNA: TGTGCCAGCAGTAAAAGACAAGTCTCCTACAATGAGCAGTTCTTC.

The rearrangement uses TRBV4-2 and TRBJ2-1; TRBD2 matches at 9 bases. The V and J ends lost 6 bases and 0 bases, in that order; junction bases with no gene match: 3. Germline V gene sequence: CDR1 LGHNA, CDR2 YNFKEQ. CDR3 size: 15 residues. The CDR3 spells CASRISGSSYNEQFF. The CDR3 DNA follows: TGTGCCAGCAGGATTAGCGGGAGCTCCTACAATGAGCAGTTCTTC.

There are a few counts of this clonotype. The chain has TRBV12-3 or TRBV12-4 and TRBJ1-5; no firm D call. The V end lost 6 bases, the J end lost 0 bases, and 6 bases lay between the germline ends. The CDR3 runs to 13 residues. The CDR3 region is CASSESSNQPQHF. The CDR3 nucleotides are TGTGCCAGCAGCGAGAGTAGCAATCAGCCCCAGCATTTT.